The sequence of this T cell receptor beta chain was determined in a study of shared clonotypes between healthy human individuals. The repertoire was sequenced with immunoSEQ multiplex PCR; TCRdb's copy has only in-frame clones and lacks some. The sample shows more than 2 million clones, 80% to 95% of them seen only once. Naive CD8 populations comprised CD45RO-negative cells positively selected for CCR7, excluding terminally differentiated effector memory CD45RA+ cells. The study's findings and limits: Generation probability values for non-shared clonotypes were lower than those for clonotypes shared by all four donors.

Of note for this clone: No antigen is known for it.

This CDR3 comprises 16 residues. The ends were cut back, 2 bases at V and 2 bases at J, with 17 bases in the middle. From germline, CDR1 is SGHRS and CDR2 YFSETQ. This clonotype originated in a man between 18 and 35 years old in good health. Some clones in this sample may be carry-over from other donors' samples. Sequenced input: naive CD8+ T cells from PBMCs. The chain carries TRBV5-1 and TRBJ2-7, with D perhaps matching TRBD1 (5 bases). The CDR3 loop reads CASSFPARENTYEQYF. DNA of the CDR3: TGCGCCAGCAGCTTCCCCGCCAGGGAAAATACCTACGAGCAGTACTTC.